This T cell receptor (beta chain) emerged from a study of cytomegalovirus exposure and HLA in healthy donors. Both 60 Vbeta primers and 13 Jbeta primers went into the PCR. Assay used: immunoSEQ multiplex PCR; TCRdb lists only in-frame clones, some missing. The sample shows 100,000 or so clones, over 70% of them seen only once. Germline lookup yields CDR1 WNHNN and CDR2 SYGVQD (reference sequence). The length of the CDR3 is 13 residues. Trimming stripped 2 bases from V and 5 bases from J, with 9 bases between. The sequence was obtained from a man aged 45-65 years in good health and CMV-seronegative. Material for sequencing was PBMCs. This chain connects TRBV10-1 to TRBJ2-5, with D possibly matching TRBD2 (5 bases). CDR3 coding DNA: TGCGCCAGCAGTGAGCGCCTAGCTGAGACCCAGTACTTC. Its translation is CASSERLAETQYF.